These 5 T cell receptor beta chains share one sample of origin, sequenced in a study of OX40 agonist ivuxolimab in advanced cancers. Some clones are missing from TCRdb's copy, which holds only in-frame ones; the method was immunoSEQ multiplex PCR. The table lists 45,000 or so clones, approximately 80% of them singletons. The source material was CD4+ or CD8+ T cells sorted from blood, sampled in a trial of the OX40 agonist ivuxolimab. These receptors came from an adult with an advanced solid tumor such as melanoma, head and neck, liver or kidney cancer.

This clone was observed once. The chain combines TRBV10-3 with TRBJ2-5; 13 bases are a match to TRBD2. CDR1 is ENHRY and CDR2 is SYGVKD in the germline V gene. The CDR3 has 14 amino acids. V was pared by 6 bases and J by 6 bases, with 4 bases of the junction left unmatched. The CDR3: CAISPGLAGKTQYF. The CDR3 DNA is TGTGCCATCAGCCCGGGACTAGCGGGGAAGACCCAGTACTTC.

The chain has TRBV9 and TRBJ1-1; D is perhaps TRBD1 (6 bases). CDR1 and CDR2 (germline): SGDLS, YYNGEE. V was pared by 0 bases and J by 1 base, with 7 bases between. This CDR3 region has 14 residues. The CDR3 sequence is CASSVGGQNTEAFF. DNA for the CDR3: TGTGCCAGCAGCGTAGGGGGACAGAACACTGAAGCTTTCTTT.

This chain connects TRBV6-5 to TRBJ2-3; D unclear. The V gene lost 4 bases and the J gene lost 2 bases, with 10 bases spanning the gap. Germline V gene data show CDR1 as MNHEY and CDR2 as SVGAGI. CDR3 size: 14 residues. The CDR3 loop is CASSLRASTDTQYF. In nucleotides, the CDR3 is TGTGCCAGCAGTTTAAGGGCTTCCACAGATACGCAGTATTTT.

The chain uses TRBV5-6 and TRBJ1-5; 8 bases line up with TRBD1. CDR3 length: 16 amino acids. V shed 0 bases, J shed 6 bases, and the junction held 8 bases outside the gene matches. Germline CDR1 is SGHDT and CDR2 is YYEEEE. Here the CDR3 reads CASSLARTGRSQPQHF. DNA of the CDR3: TGTGCCAGCAGCTTGGCAAGGACAGGGAGGTCTCAGCCCCAGCATTTT.

The J gene is TRBJ2-2, the V gene TRBV28; 9 bases are shared with TRBD2. CDR3 length: 15 amino acids. Trimming took 7 bases from V and 5 from J; bases not matched to a gene: 8. Germline assignment: CDR1 MDHEN and CDR2 SYDVKM. The CDR3 DNA sequence: TGTGCCAGCAATTTGGTAGCGGGAGTTACCGGGGAGCTGTTTTTT. This sequence encodes CASNLVAGVTGELFF.